The 24 T cell receptor beta chains reported below all come from one sample, sequenced in a study of beta chain features in type 1 diabetes. The authors reverse transcribed all of the isolated RNA, so sequencing captured expressed TCRB transcripts. Here immunoSEQ multiplex PCR was the method, and the copy in TCRdb shows in-frame clones only, minus some. In the table there are about 620,000 clones, less than 20% of which are singletons. Sequenced sample: naive CD4+ T cells from blood. The receptors were gathered from a man between 18 and 29 years old in good health.

The chain links TRBV9 to TRBJ2-2; D not certain. CDR1 is SGDLS and CDR2 is YYNGEE in the germline V gene. Trimming left V 0 bases short and J 3 bases short, with 6 bases between. The CDR3 contains 14 residues. CDR3 sequence (DNA): TGTGCCAGCAGCGTAGAATGGGACACCGGGGAGCTGTTTTTT. Its translation is CASSVEWDTGELFF.

The chain joins TRBV27 to TRBJ1-6; D gene uncertain. The germline CDR1 and CDR2 sequences are MNHEY and SMNVEV (reference sequence). V was pared by 4 bases and J by 10 bases, with 17 bases between. There are 15 residues in the CDR3. The chain's CDR3 is CASSYESRVGSPLHF. The CDR3 region has the DNA TGTGCCAGCAGTTACGAGTCGAGGGTCGGCTCACCCCTCCACTTT.

The chain has TRBV7-2 and TRBJ1-5; D remains ambiguous. Germline V gene lookup returns CDR1 SGHTA and CDR2 FQGNSA. Deletions cut 1 base from V and 6 bases from J, with 10 bases between. The CDR3 runs 14 residues. The CDR3 sequence: CASSLEAAGQPQHF. The CDR3 DNA reads TGTGCCAGCAGCTTAGAGGCTGCGGGTCAGCCCCAGCATTTT.

CDR3: CAWTPGPILFGQQETQYF. DNA for the CDR3: TGTGCCTGGACCCCGGGGCCCATCTTATTCGGACAGCAAGAGACCCAGTACTTC. The J gene is TRBJ2-5, the V gene TRBV30, with D tentatively TRBD1 (6 bases). The CDR3 contains 18 residues. Germline assignment: CDR1 GTSNPN and CDR2 SVGIG (reference sequence). Trimming pared 4 bases from V and 2 bases from J, leaving 26 bases between. The full variable domain, completed using reference TRBV30 and TRBJ2-5, is SQTIHQWPATLVQPVGSPLSLECTVEGTSNPNLYWYRQAAGRGLQLLFYSVGIGQISSEVPQNLSASRPQDRQFILSSKKLLLSDSGFYLCAWTPGPILFGQQETQYFGPGTRLLVL.

V usage is TRBV9 and J usage is TRBJ2-2, with a tentative D call TRBD2 (5 bases). CDR1 SGDLS and CDR2 YYNGEE come from the germline V gene. V lost 2 bases to trimming and J lost 6 bases, with 17 bases between them. The CDR3 has 16 residues. The CDR3 nucleotides read TGTGCCAGCAGCGTGAGAGGGTCTCTCCCATCCGGGGAGCTGTTTTTT. Translation: CASSVRGSLPSGELFF.

This chain links TRBV5-1 with TRBJ2-3; D is ambiguous. Germline-derived CDR1 and CDR2 are SGHRS and YFSETQ. V was trimmed by 3 bases and J by 0 bases, leaving 11 bases between them. The CDR3 loop spans 15 amino acids. The CDR3 nucleotides are TGCGCCAGCAGCTCGTGGACCTCTAGCACAGATACGCAGTATTTT. Its translation is CASSSWTSSTDTQYF.

Only a few counts were recorded for this clone. The chain uses TRBV5-1 and TRBJ2-5; D gene ambiguous. CDR3 length equals 14 residues. Deletions cut 2 bases from V and 2 bases from J, with 10 bases between. Germline CDR1 is SGHRS and CDR2 is YFSETQ. CDR3 sequence reads: CASSLWGRQETQYF. The CDR3 nucleotides are TGCGCCAGCAGCTTATGGGGTCGGCAAGAGACCCAGTACTTC.

CDR3: CAIKGQYEQYF. The CDR3 DNA follows: TGTGCCATCAAGGGACAGTACGAGCAGTACTTC. This rearrangement joins TRBV10-3 to TRBJ2-7; 7 positions match TRBD1. The V gene end was trimmed by 7 bases and the J gene end by 4 bases; junction bases not matched to a gene: 1. There are 11 residues in the CDR3. Germline V lookup: CDR1 ENHRY, CDR2 SYGVKD.

This clone was seen a few times. The chain is built from TRBV4-1 and TRBJ2-1; a possible D gene is TRBD2 (5 bases). Trimming pared 3 bases from V and 8 bases from J, leaving 17 bases between. Germline assignment: CDR1 MGHRA and CDR2 YSYEKL. The CDR3 runs to 15 residues. As DNA, the CDR3 is TGCGCCAGCAGCCAGATCGCGGGTAGCGTGGATGAGCAGTTCTTC. Translated, it gives CASSQIAGSVDEQFF.

This clone was counted a few times. The V gene is TRBV14, the J gene TRBJ2-7, with 8 bases matching TRBD1. CDR3 size: 14 residues. V shed 3 bases, J shed 6 bases, and the junction held 7 bases outside the gene matches. Looked up from germline, CDR1 is SGHDN and CDR2 is FVKESK. The CDR3 nucleotides are TGTGCCAGCAGCCAGCCGGGACAGGCACGCGAGCAGTACTTC. Translation gives CASSQPGQAREQYF.

The chain links TRBV6-5 to TRBJ2-7; D ambiguous. Looked up from germline, CDR1 is MNHEY and CDR2 is SVGAGI. V lost 2 bases and J 2 bases, leaving 10 bases between the germline ends. This CDR3 region has 14 residues. The CDR3 sequence: CASSYGRRTYEQYF. The CDR3 DNA follows: TGTGCCAGCAGTTACGGGCGAAGGACCTACGAGCAGTACTTC.

This clone showed up just a few times. The chain uses TRBV18 and TRBJ1-2; D perhaps matches TRBD1 (5 bases). The CDR3 consists of 13 residues. Trimming stripped 4 bases from V and 12 bases from J, with 18 bases between. Germline CDR1 reads KGHSH; CDR2 reads LQKENI. The CDR3 reads CASSLGRTQGNTF. The CDR3 DNA is TGTGCCAGCTCACTGGGACGGACTCAAGGAAACACCTTC.

V and J are TRBV9 and TRBJ2-7, with unresolved D. CDR1 SGDLS and CDR2 YYNGEE come from the germline V gene. This CDR3 is built from 14 residues. V lost 0 bases, J lost 6 bases, and 13 bases lay in between. The CDR3 is CASSVASGHTEQYF. For the CDR3, the DNA is TGTGCCAGCAGCGTAGCCTCGGGTCATACCGAGCAGTACTTC.

The chain couples TRBV2 to TRBJ2-5, with TRBD1 matching over 9 bases. The germline V gene encodes CDR1 SNHLY and CDR2 FYNNEI. The CDR3 runs to 14 residues. Trimming at V came to 5 bases and at J to 2 bases, leaving 3 bases not matched to a gene. CDR3 protein: CASSQDRGQETQYF. The CDR3 DNA follows: TGTGCCAGCAGTCAGGACAGGGGACAAGAGACCCAGTACTTC.

This clone was detected once. This chain links TRBV30 with TRBJ2-1; no reliable D call. The CDR3 is 12 amino acids. CDR1 is GTSNPN, CDR2 SVGIG, per germline (reference sequence). V was cut by 3 bases and J by 11 bases, with 14 bases left in between. The CDR3 protein is CAWSQPLQKQFF. The CDR3 region has the DNA TGTGCCTGGAGCCAGCCCCTCCAGAAGCAGTTCTTC.

This clone showed up just a few times. The rearrangement joins TRBV15 to TRBJ1-5; D remains ambiguous. The CDR3 covers 18 residues. Germline CDR1 reads LNHNV; CDR2 reads YYDKDF (reference sequence). V was pared by 1 base and J by 1 base, with 17 bases between. CDR3: CATSRGTGAGRSNQPQHF. The CDR3 DNA sequence: TGTGCCACCAGCAGAGGAACGGGAGCTGGCAGGAGCAATCAGCCCCAGCATTTT.

The genes are TRBV7-9 and TRBJ2-2; 7 positions match TRBD1. Germline V gene data show CDR1 as SEHNR and CDR2 as FQNEAQ (reference sequence). The trim removed 6 bases at V and 0 bases at J, leaving 10 bases unmatched. This CDR3 has 17 residues. The CDR3 DNA is TGTGCCAGCAGTTCGGGACAGCACCTCGCGAACACCGGGGAGCTGTTTTTT. Encoded protein: CASSSGQHLANTGELFF.

V usage is TRBV4-3 and J usage is TRBJ2-2, with unresolved D. This CDR3 has 12 amino acids. The V and J ends lost 2 bases and 10 bases respectively, with 8 bases between them. CDR1 and CDR2 (germline): LGHNA, YSLEER. DNA for the CDR3: TGCGCCAGCAGCCAAATTGGGGTGGAGCTGTTTTTT. This encodes CASSQIGVELFF.

V is TRBV5-1 and J is TRBJ1-1; TRBD1 aligns across 7 bases. The germline CDR1 and CDR2 sequences are SGHRS and YFSETQ. This CDR3 region has 14 residues. V was clipped by 4 bases and J by 0 bases; unmatched bases: 3. CDR3 sequence reads: CASSGQVMNTEAFF. CDR3 DNA: TGCGCCAGCAGCGGACAGGTAATGAACACTGAAGCTTTCTTT.

This clone was detected a few times. The genes are TRBV18 and TRBJ1-2, with 10 bases identical to TRBD1. CDR3 length: 14 residues. The trim removed 4 bases at V and 7 bases at J, leaving 6 bases unmatched. Germline V gene data show CDR1 as KGHSH and CDR2 as LQKENI. The CDR3 bases are TGTGCCAGCTCACGAGGACAGGGGGAAAGTGGCTACACCTTC. Translated, it gives CASSRGQGESGYTF.

This clone was detected only a few times. The rearrangement joins TRBV30 to TRBJ2-7, with D possibly TRBD2 on 6 matching bases. Germline CDR1 and CDR2: GTSNPN and SVGIG (reference sequence). The CDR3 runs to 14 residues. Trimming removed 2 bases at V and 0 bases at J, with 11 bases between. CDR3 region: CAWSRGASSYEQYF. The DNA for the CDR3 is TGTGCCTGGAGTCGCGGGGCCAGCTCCTACGAGCAGTACTTC.

The table lists this clone with a few counts. The genes are TRBV5-4 and TRBJ2-7; the match to TRBD2 covers 12 bases. The CDR3 is 16 amino acids. Trimming at V came to 0 bases and at J to 3 bases, leaving 4 bases not matched to a gene. Germline lookup yields CDR1 SGHNT and CDR2 YYREEE (reference sequence). CDR3 DNA sequence: TGTGCCAGCAGCTTGGGTGGACTAGCGGGGATCTACGAGCAGTACTTC. Its protein product is CASSLGGLAGIYEQYF.

This clone has just a few counts. The rearrangement links TRBV23-1 to TRBJ1-3; D unresolved. TRBV23-1 is marked as an open reading frame, function uncertain. The CDR3 is 17 amino acids. V was cut by 0 bases and J by 0 bases, with 12 bases left in between. This CDR3 reads CASSQSCCRRSGNTIYF. For the CDR3, the DNA is TGCGCCAGCAGTCAATCGTGTTGCCGGCGCTCTGGAAACACCATATATTTT.

This clone was picked up a small number of times. The rearrangement links TRBV7-2 to TRBJ2-1; D is perhaps TRBD2 (6 bases). From germline, CDR1 is SGHTA and CDR2 FQGNSA. The V end was cut by 1 base, the J end by 5 bases, with 9 bases between. This CDR3 is built from 14 residues. The chain's CDR3 is CASSLGRVHNEQFF. The CDR3 region has the DNA TGTGCCAGCAGCTTAGGGAGGGTGCACAATGAGCAGTTCTTC.